The entry that follows covers one T cell receptor beta chain sequence. Its cognate antigen is unknown. TCRdb used MiXCR to reprocess the reads, holding one entry per CDR3 protein. The table lists 640,000 or so distinct CDR3 sequences, around a third of them singletons. The sample originates from a study of T cell repertoires in cytomegalovirus infection. About the study: It was the public TCR beta signatures that indicated both CMV infection and matching HLA type.

This CDR3 is built from 15 residues. Germline-derived CDR1 and CDR2 are MNHEY and SMNVEV (reference sequence). After removal of 6 bases from V and 3 bases from J, the junction contained 8 bases not matched to a gene. The sample consisted of cultured PBMCs, taken from culture after CMV antigen stimulation. The chain is built from TRBV27 and TRBJ2-3, with 8 bases identical to TRBD2. This clonotype was obtained from a human donor in good health (CMV status not recorded). Some clones in this sample may be carry-over from other donors' samples. CDR3 protein: CASSERGLNTDTQYF. In DNA, the CDR3 is TGTGCCAGCAGCGAGCGGGGGCTCAATACAGATACGCAGTATTTT.